The 23 T cell receptor beta chains listed next were all sequenced from one sample in a study of blood T cell repertoires in COVID-19. The data were produced by immunoSEQ multiplex PCR, yet TCRdb's version contains in-frame clones alone and is incomplete. The table has about 220,000 clones, 75% to 90% seen once. Source material: peripheral blood. The receptor source for this set is a woman between 65 and 79 years old with COVID-19, enrolled during active disease.

The chain uses TRBV27 and TRBJ2-3; TRBD2 agrees at 7 bases. V trimming: 7 bases; J trimming: 2 bases; junction bases outside the gene matches: 6. The germline V gene encodes CDR1 MNHEY and CDR2 SMNVEV (reference sequence). The CDR3 extends over 14 amino acids. This chain's CDR3 is CASTRGGLTDTQYF. In nucleotides, the CDR3 is TGTGCCAGCACGAGGGGAGGGCTCACAGATACGCAGTATTTT.

The gene calls are TRBV6-6 and TRBJ2-3, with a tentative D call TRBD2 (5 bases). The CDR3 covers 14 residues. Germline-derived CDR1 and CDR2 are MNHNY and SVGAGI (reference sequence). The V end was cut by 0 bases, the J end by 7 bases, with 11 bases between. In DNA form, the CDR3 reads TGTGCCAGCAGTTACTCGGGAGAGTTGAATACGCAGTATTTT. Its translation is CASSYSGELNTQYF.

This clone appeared a single time. The chain is built from TRBV25-1 and TRBJ1-1; weak D call: TRBD1 (5 bases). The CDR3 is 13 residues long. Trimming left V 1 base short and J 5 bases short, with 8 bases between. CDR1 is MGHDK and CDR2 is SYGVNS in the germline V gene. DNA for the CDR3: TGTGCCAGCAGTGAATCAGGGCGAACTGAAGCTTTCTTT. Translation gives CASSESGRTEAFF.

The genes are TRBV24-1 and TRBJ2-3; 10 bases are a match to TRBD2. V lost 3 bases to trimming and J lost 3 bases; unmatched junction nucleotides: 2. CDR1 is KGHDR, CDR2 SFDVKD, per germline. The CDR3 runs 15 residues. In DNA, the CDR3 is TGTGCCACCAGTGATACTAGCGGGAAGACAGATACGCAGTATTTT. This encodes CATSDTSGKTDTQYF.

The chain has TRBV5-1 and TRBJ1-1; maybe TRBD1 (6 bases). V lost 4 bases, J lost 1 base, and 11 bases lay in between. This CDR3 comprises 14 residues. CDR1 SGHRS and CDR2 YFSETQ come from the germline V gene. CDR3 in amino acids: CASSHGQTNTEAFF. CDR3 in DNA: TGCGCCAGCAGCCACGGACAGACGAACACTGAAGCTTTCTTT.

The rearrangement uses TRBV2 and TRBJ2-1; 7 nucleotides line up with TRBD1. This CDR3 comprises 15 residues. The germline gives CDR1 SNHLY, CDR2 FYNNEI. J lost 4 bases, V lost 7 bases, and 10 bases had no gene match. The CDR3 coding sequence is TGTGCCAGCACCACCGATACGACAGGGTACAATGAGCAGTTCTTC. This translates into CASTTDTTGYNEQFF.

As to this clone: The same CDR3 arises from other DNA sequences in this sample as well. The V and J genes are TRBV3-1 (or the pseudogene TRBV3-2) and TRBJ2-7, with a tentative D call TRBD2 (5 bases). Trimming took off 4 bases at V and 2 bases at J, with 9 bases between the two ends. Germline V gene lookup returns CDR1 LGHDT and CDR2 YNNKEL (reference sequence). The CDR3 runs 13 residues. This CDR3 reads CASSPGLPYEQYF. The DNA for the CDR3 is TGTGCCAGCAGCCCCGGACTGCCCTACGAGCAGTACTTC.

The chain links TRBV19 to TRBJ1-1, with unresolved D. Germline V lookup: CDR1 LNHDA, CDR2 SQIVND (reference sequence). The germline V and J ends were trimmed by 7 bases and 1 base, with 13 bases remaining between them. The CDR3 is 14 residues long. CDR3 coding DNA: TGTGCCAGTACCCTTCGCGAAAAGAACACTGAAGCTTTCTTT. As protein: CASTLREKNTEAFF.

The rearrangement joins TRBV2 to TRBJ2-2; no reliable D call. Trimming cost V 3 bases and J 4 bases, with 6 bases left between them. The germline V gene encodes CDR1 SNHLY and CDR2 FYNNEI. The CDR3 is made up of 13 amino acids. The CDR3 loop is CASSEWSTGELFF. Here the CDR3 DNA reads TGTGCCAGCAGTGAGTGGAGCACCGGGGAGCTGTTTTTT.

The chain has TRBV5-1 and TRBJ1-1, with TRBD1 matching over 9 bases. The germline gives CDR1 SGHRS, CDR2 YFSETQ. The CDR3 has 14 residues. The trim removed 4 bases at V and 5 bases at J, leaving 6 bases unmatched. The CDR3 coding sequence is TGCGCCAGCAGCAATGGACAGGGGTGGACTGAAGCTTTCTTT. It encodes CASSNGQGWTEAFF.

The chain combines TRBV5-6 with TRBJ1-2; TRBD1 is a possible D gene (5 bases). This CDR3 spans 12 amino acids. The germline V gene encodes CDR1 SGHDT and CDR2 YYEEEE. Trimming removed 3 bases from V and 11 bases from J, with 14 bases in between. CDR3 residues: CASSYRSGDYTF. The CDR3 nucleotides are TGTGCCAGCAGCTACAGGTCTGGGGATTACACCTTC.

This sequence joins TRBV2 and TRBJ1-1; maybe TRBD1 (6 bases). Germline CDR1 and CDR2: SNHLY and FYNNEI. The CDR3 covers 13 residues. Between the trimmed V and J ends, which lost 5 bases and 1 base, there was a span of 8 bases. The CDR3 DNA is TGTGCCAGCAGTACGGACAGGAACACTGAAGCTTTCTTT. Translated: CASSTDRNTEAFF.

The V call is TRBV12-3 or TRBV12-4, the J call TRBJ1-2; D is uncertain. The CDR3 is made up of 12 amino acids. V was pared by 5 bases and J by 7 bases, with 11 bases between. CDR3 nucleotide sequence: TGTGCCAGCAGTCAAGCGGTGAGTGGCTACACCTTC. It encodes CASSQAVSGYTF.

The genes are TRBV19 and TRBJ1-1; D perhaps matches TRBD1 (6 bases). Germline lookup yields CDR1 LNHDA and CDR2 SQIVND (reference sequence). There are 15 residues in the CDR3. V was pared by 6 bases and J by 6 bases, with 20 bases between. Written as DNA, the CDR3 is TGTGCCAGTAGCCCCGCGGGGGCCCGCGGCGCTGAAGCTTTCTTT. This translates into CASSPAGARGAEAFF.

The chain is built from TRBV7-9 and TRBJ2-1; TRBD2 matches 10 bases. CDR3 size: 16 residues. The germline V gene encodes CDR1 SEHNR and CDR2 FQNEAQ (reference sequence). With 3 bases clipped from V and 6 bases from J, the junction kept 8 bases outside the gene matches. CDR3 loop: CASSLFLAGATNEQFF. The CDR3 DNA reads TGTGCCAGCAGCTTGTTCCTAGCGGGAGCGACCAATGAGCAGTTCTTC.

V usage is TRBV5-1 and J usage is TRBJ1-5; 10 bases are shared with TRBD1. Germline CDR1 is SGHRS and CDR2 is YFSETQ. The CDR3 runs 14 residues. V gave up 2 bases and J gave up 5 bases; unmatched junction bases: 1. This chain's CDR3 is CASSFGTGDQPQHF. DNA for the CDR3: TGCGCCAGCAGCTTTGGGACAGGGGATCAGCCCCAGCATTTT.

CDR3 coding DNA: TGTGCCAGCAGCGGCGGTTCAGGGAAGGTAACTAATGAAAAACTGTTTTTT. Its translation: CASSGGSGKVTNEKLFF. V usage is TRBV7-9 and J usage is TRBJ1-4, with D possibly matching TRBD1 (5 bases). Trimming left V 5 bases short and J 1 base short, with 17 bases between. The CDR3 contains 17 residues. The germline CDR1 and CDR2 sequences are SEHNR and FQNEAQ (reference sequence).

In DNA, the CDR3 is TGTGCCTGGAGCCTAGGGGGGGCCTCTGAAGCTTTCTTT. It is translated as CAWSLGGASEAFF. The chain employs TRBV30 and TRBJ1-1, with D possibly TRBD1 on 6 matching bases. The CDR3 extends over 13 amino acids. Germline values: CDR1 GTSNPN, CDR2 SVGIG (reference sequence). Trimming shortened V by 3 bases and J by 6 bases, and 14 bases separated the two germline ends.

The chain recombines TRBV19 with TRBJ2-1, with TRBD1 matching 8 bases. Trimming cost V 2 bases and J 6 bases; bases outside gene matches: 3. The germline V gene encodes CDR1 LNHDA and CDR2 SQIVND (reference sequence). CDR3 length equals 14 residues. The CDR3 nucleotides are TGTGCCAGTAGTATACTTACAGGGGGCAATGAGCAGTTCTTC. It yields the protein CASSILTGGNEQFF. The full variable domain, rest sourced from reference TRBV19 and TRBJ2-1, is DGGITQSPKYLFRKEGQNVTLSCEQNLNHDAMYWYRQDPGQGLRLIYYSQIVNDFQKGDIAEGYSVSREKKESFPLTVTSAQKNPTAFYLCASSILTGGNEQFFGPGTRLTVL.

The rearrangement links TRBV10-3 to TRBJ2-5, with a weak D call TRBD1 (7 bases). Germline V gene lookup returns CDR1 ENHRY and CDR2 SYGVKD. V lost 3 bases to trimming and J lost 5 bases, with 10 bases between them. This CDR3 has 13 amino acids. CDR3 in amino acids: CAISDRGDETQYF. Written as DNA, the CDR3 is TGTGCCATCAGTGACAGGGGGGACGAGACCCAGTACTTC.

The rearrangement joins TRBV3-1 (or the pseudogene TRBV3-2) to TRBJ2-5, with TRBD1 matching over 7 bases. The J segment lost 5 bases and the V segment lost 4 bases, leaving 1 base of the junction unmatched. The germline V gene has CDR1 LGHDT and CDR2 YNNKEL (reference sequence). The CDR3 has 12 amino acids. Written as DNA, the CDR3 is TGTGCCAGCAGCCCACAGGGGGAGACCCAGTACTTC. The encoded protein is CASSPQGETQYF.

This clone was detected only once. The chain carries TRBV2 and TRBJ1-5; possibly TRBD1 for D (6 bases). There are 14 residues in the CDR3. The V gene's germline CDR1 is SNHLY and CDR2 FYNNEI. With 5 bases removed from V and 6 bases from J, the gap between germline ends came to 14 bases. The CDR3 loop is CASSQDSSSQPQHF. CDR3 coding DNA: TGTGCCAGCAGTCAGGACAGTTCGTCTCAGCCCCAGCATTTT.

The CDR3 reads CASSWTGASYEQYF. CDR3 nucleotides: TGCGCCAGCAGCTGGACAGGCGCCTCCTACGAGCAGTACTTC. V and J are TRBV5-1 and TRBJ2-7; 7 bases align to TRBD1. Germline assignment: CDR1 SGHRS and CDR2 YFSETQ. V shed 3 bases, J shed 0 bases, and the junction held 3 bases outside the gene matches. The CDR3 totals 14 residues. Filled out from reference TRBV5-1 and TRBJ2-7, the complete variable domain reads KAGVTQTPRYLIKTRGQQVTLSCSPISGHRSVSWYQQTPGQGLQFLFEYFSETQRNKGNFPGRFSGRQFSNSRSEMNVSTLELGDSALYLCASSWTGASYEQYFGPGTRLTVT.